This entry features one TCR beta chain sequence. Its antigen is not identified. One junction end disagrees with the germline gene, perhaps due to a read error. The data stem from a study of tumor-infiltrating lymphocytes in primary liver carcinoma. Findings of the study overall: Overlap between tumor regions exceeded overlap of tumor with adjacent tissue or blood. There were only about 8-25% of top clones found in all five tumor regions. Relative to blood, tumors carried a significantly larger fraction of the repertoire in their top 250 clones (p = 0.039).

The CDR3 contains 15 residues. Germline loops: CDR1 SGHAT, CDR2 FQDESV (reference sequence). For each extraction, RNA and DNA were obtained together from 20-30 mg of unsorted bulk tissue. Each tumor was sampled at four poles and its centre. With a constant-region primer, TCR beta cDNA was made from about 0.55 ug of total RNA. Slightly modified ARM-PCR served as the procedure for the TCR beta libraries. These libraries came from three rounds of nested multiplex PCR. Each of the first two PCR rounds ran approximately 10 cycles with TRBV1-TRBV30 forward and C-beta reverse primers. In TCRdb, the multiplex PCR reads were re-called with MiXCR into one record per CDR3 protein. Here the sample spans approximately 20,000 distinct CDR3 sequences, roughly 79% being singletons.

The V and J genes are TRBV11-1 and TRBJ1-1; D might be TRBD1 (5 bases). The sequencing input was liver tumor tissue from sampling region 1. Subset indicated: tumor region T1, superior pole. The receptor comes from a woman aged 30 to 39 with primary liver carcinoma and hepatitis B virus infection. In DNA form, the CDR3 reads TGTGCTAGCAGCTCAACCGGGACCGTGAACACTGAAGCTATCTTT. Protein product: CASSSTGTVNTEAIF.